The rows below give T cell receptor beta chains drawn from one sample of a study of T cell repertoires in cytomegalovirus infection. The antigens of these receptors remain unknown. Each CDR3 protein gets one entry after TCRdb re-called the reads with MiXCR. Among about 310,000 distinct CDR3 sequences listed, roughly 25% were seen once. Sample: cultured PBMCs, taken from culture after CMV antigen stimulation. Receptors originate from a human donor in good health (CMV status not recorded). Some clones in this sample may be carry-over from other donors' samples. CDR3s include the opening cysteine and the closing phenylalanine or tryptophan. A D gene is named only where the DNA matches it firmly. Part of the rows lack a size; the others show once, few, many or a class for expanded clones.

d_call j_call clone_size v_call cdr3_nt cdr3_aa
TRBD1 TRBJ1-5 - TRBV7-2 TGTGCCAGCAGTCCAGGGGGGAGGGATCAGCCCCAGCATTTT CASSPGGRDQPQHF
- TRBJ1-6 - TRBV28 TGTGCCAGCAGCGGGGCCTATAATTCACCCCTCCACTTT CASSGAYNSPLHF
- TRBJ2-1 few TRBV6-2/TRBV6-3 TGTGCCAGCAGTCACGGTACGAGACTCGGGATCCCCTCCTACAATGAGCAGTTCTTC CASSHGTRLGIPSYNEQFF
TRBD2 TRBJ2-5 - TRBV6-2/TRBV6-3 TGTGCCAGCAGTTATGGTTCTAGCGGGGTCCAAGAGACCCAGTACTTC CASSYGSSGVQETQYF
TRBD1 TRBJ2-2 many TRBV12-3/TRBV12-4 TGTGCCAGCACCGCGGGACAGGGGAACACCGGGGAGCTGTTTTTT CASTAGQGNTGELFF
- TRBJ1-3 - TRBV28 TGTGCCAGCAGGGTGTTTTGGGGCCTCTCTGGAAACACCATATATTTT CASRVFWGLSGNTIYF
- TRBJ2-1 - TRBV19 TGTGCCAGTAGTAATCTAGCGCACTCCTACAATGAGCAGTTCTTC CASSNLAHSYNEQFF
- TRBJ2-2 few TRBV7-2 TGTGCCAGCAGCTCCCGCCCTTCAGGGATTGGGAACACCGGGGAGCTGTTTTTT CASSSRPSGIGNTGELFF
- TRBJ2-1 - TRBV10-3 TGTGCCATCGGGCCCCCCAGGGTCAATGAGCAGTTCTTC CAIGPPRVNEQFF
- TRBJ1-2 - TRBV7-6 TGTGCCAGCAGCCCCCCGAGCGAGGGGACCTATGGCTACACCTTC CASSPPSEGTYGYTF
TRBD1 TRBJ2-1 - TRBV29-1 TGCAGCGCGCAATCGGGACAGTCCTTTCGAGGGGGGCAGTTCTTC CSAQSGQSFRGGQFF
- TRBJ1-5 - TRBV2 TGTGCCAGCAGTGAAGGCCCGCTTAATCAGCCCCAGCATTTT CASSEGPLNQPQHF
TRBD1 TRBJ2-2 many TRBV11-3 TGTGCCAGCAGACCTGCCGGGACAGGGCGGACCGGGGAGCTGTTTTTT CASRPAGTGRTGELFF
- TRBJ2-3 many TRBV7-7 TGTGCTAGCAGCCCGGACGGGGGAGGCACAGATACGCAGTATTTT CASSPDGGGTDTQYF
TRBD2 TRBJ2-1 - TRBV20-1 TGCAGTGCTTTCGTTTTCGGGACTAGCGGTAATGAGCAGTTCTTC CSAFVFGTSGNEQFF
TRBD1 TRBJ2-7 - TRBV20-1 TGCAGTGCTAGGGACAGGGGCCACGAGCAGTACTTC CSARDRGHEQYF
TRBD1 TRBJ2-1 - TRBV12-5 TGTGCTAGTGGTTTGGTCCCCCTGGACAGGGACAATGAGCAGTTCTTC CASGLVPLDRDNEQFF
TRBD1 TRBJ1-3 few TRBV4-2 TGTGCCAGCAGCCATAATGTTCAGGGGGGCGACACCATATATTTT CASSHNVQGGDTIYF
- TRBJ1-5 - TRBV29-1 TGCAGCGTTGGTTTAAACACAGATACGCAGCATTTT CSVGLNTDTQHF
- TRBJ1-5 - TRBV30 TGTGCCTGGAGTGTCCCGGGAAGGGAACAGCCCCAGCATTTT CAWSVPGREQPQHF
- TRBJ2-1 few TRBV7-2 TGTGCCAGCAGCCCCGCGGGTAACAATGAGCAGTTCTTC CASSPAGNNEQFF
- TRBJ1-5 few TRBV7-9 TGTGCGGTCGAAGGGAGCAATCAGCCCCAGCATTTT CAVEGSNQPQHF
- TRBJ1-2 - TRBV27 TGTGCCAGCAGTTTATCGGATGACTGGAGGGGTAGCTACGATGGCTACACCTTC CASSLSDDWRGSYDGYTF
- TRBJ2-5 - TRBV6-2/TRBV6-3 TGTGCCAGCAGTTTTTACAAGATTGAGTACCAAGAGACCCAGTACTTC CASSFYKIEYQETQYF